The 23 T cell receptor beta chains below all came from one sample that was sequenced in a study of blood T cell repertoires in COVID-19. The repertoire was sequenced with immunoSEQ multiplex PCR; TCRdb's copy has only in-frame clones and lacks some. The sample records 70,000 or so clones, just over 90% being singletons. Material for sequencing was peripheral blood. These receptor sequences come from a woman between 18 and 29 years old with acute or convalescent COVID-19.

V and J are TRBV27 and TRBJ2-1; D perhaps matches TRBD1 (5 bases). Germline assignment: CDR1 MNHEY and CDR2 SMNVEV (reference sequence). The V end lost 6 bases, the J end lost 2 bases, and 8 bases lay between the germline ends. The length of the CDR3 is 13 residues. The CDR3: CASSQGTYNEQFF. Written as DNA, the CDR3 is TGTGCCAGCAGCCAGGGAACCTACAATGAGCAGTTCTTC.

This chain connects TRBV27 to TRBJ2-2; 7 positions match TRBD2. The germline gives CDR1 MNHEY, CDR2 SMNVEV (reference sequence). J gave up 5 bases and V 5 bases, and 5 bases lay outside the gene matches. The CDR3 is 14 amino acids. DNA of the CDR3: TGTGCCAGCAGTGCAACCGGGGGGACCGGGGAGCTGTTTTTT. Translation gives CASSATGGTGELFF.

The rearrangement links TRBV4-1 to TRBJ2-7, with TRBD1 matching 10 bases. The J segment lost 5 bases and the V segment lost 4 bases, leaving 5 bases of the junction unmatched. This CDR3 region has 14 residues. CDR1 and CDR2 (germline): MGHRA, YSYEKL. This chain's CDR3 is CASSLKGQGNEQYF. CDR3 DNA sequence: TGCGCCAGCAGCCTCAAGGGACAGGGGAACGAGCAGTACTTC.

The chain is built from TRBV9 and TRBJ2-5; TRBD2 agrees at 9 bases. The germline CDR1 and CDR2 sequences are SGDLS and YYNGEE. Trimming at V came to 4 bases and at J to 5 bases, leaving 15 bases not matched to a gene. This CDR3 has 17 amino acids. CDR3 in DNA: TGTGCCAGCAGCAGAGGTGGGGTAGCGGGAGTTGGGGAGACCCAGTACTTC. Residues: CASSRGGVAGVGETQYF.

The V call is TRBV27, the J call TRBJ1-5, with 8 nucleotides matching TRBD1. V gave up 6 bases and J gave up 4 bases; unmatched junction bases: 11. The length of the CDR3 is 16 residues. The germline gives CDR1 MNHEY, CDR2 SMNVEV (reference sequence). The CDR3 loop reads CASSPTPTGVNQPQHF. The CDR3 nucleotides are TGTGCCAGCAGCCCAACTCCGACAGGGGTAAATCAGCCCCAGCATTTT.

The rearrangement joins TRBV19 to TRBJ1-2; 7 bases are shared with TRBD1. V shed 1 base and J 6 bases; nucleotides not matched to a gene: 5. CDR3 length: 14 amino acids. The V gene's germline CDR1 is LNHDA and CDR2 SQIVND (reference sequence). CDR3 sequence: CASSIARQGNGYTF. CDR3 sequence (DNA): TGTGCCAGTAGTATAGCTCGACAGGGAAATGGCTACACCTTC. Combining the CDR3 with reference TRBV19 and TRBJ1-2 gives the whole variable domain DGGITQSPKYLFRKEGQNVTLSCEQNLNHDAMYWYRQDPGQGLRLIYYSQIVNDFQKGDIAEGYSVSREKKESFPLTVTSAQKNPTAFYLCASSIARQGNGYTFGSGTRLTVV.

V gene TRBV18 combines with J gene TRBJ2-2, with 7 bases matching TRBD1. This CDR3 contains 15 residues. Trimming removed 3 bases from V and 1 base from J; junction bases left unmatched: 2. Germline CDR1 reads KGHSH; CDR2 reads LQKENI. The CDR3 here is CASSPQGVNTGELFF. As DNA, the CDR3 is TGTGCCAGCTCACCGCAGGGGGTGAACACCGGGGAGCTGTTTTTT. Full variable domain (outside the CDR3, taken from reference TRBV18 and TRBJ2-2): NAGVMQNPRHLVRRRGQEARLRCSPMKGHSHVYWYRQLPEEGLKFMVYLQKENIIDESGMPKERFSAEFPKEGPSILRIQQVVRGDSAAYFCASSPQGVNTGELFFGEGSRLTVL.

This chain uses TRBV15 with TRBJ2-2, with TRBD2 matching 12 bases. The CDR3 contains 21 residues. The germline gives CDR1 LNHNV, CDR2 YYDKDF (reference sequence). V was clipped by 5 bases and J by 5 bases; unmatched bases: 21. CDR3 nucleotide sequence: TGTGCCACCAGCGGAAACTTCCCTCCCCGACTAGCGGGAGAATGGACCGGGGAGCTGTTTTTT. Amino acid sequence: CATSGNFPPRLAGEWTGELFF.

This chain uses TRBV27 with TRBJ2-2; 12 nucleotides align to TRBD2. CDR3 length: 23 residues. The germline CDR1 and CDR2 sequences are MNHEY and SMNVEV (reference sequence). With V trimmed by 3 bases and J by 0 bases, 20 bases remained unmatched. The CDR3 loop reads CASSLRPPGTAGLAGPNTGELFF. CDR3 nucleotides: TGTGCCAGCAGTTTGCGTCCTCCAGGTACCGCCGGACTAGCGGGACCGAACACCGGGGAGCTGTTTTTT.

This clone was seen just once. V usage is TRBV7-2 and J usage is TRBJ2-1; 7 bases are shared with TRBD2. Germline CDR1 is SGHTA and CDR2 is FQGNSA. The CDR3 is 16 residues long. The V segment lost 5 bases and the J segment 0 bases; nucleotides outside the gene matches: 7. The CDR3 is CASSPSGVSSYNEQFF. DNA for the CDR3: TGTGCCAGCAGCCCCAGCGGGGTAAGCTCCTACAATGAGCAGTTCTTC.

The CDR3 loop is CASGSGGARGHYEQYF. The CDR3 bases are TGCGCCAGCGGGAGCGGGGGGGCACGGGGCCACTACGAGCAGTACTTC. This sequence joins TRBV10-2 and TRBJ2-7; 10 bases are shared with TRBD2. The CDR3 is 16 amino acids. Germline CDR1 and CDR2: WSHSY and SAAADI. V dropped 8 bases and J dropped 3; count of bases not matched to a gene: 13.

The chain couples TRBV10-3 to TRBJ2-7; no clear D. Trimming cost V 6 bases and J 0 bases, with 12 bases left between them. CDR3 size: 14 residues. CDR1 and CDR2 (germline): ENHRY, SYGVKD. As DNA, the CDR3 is TGTGCCATCAGCCCGACTTCTTACTCCTACGAGCAGTACTTC. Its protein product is CAISPTSYSYEQYF.

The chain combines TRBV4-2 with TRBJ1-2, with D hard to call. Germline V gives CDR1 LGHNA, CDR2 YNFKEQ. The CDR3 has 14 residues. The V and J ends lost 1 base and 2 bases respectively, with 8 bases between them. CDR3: CASSQGAVNYGYTF. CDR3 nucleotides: TGTGCCAGCAGCCAAGGGGCAGTCAACTATGGCTACACCTTC.

Here the CDR3 reads CASSSRTGGDSPLHF. The CDR3 DNA sequence: TGTGCCAGTAGTTCTCGGACAGGTGGGGATTCACCCCTCCACTTT. The chain uses TRBV19 and TRBJ1-6; TRBD1 agrees at 7 bases. CDR3 length: 15 residues. The V gene end was trimmed by 5 bases and the J gene end by 8 bases; junction bases not matched to a gene: 9. CDR1 LNHDA and CDR2 SQIVND come from the germline V gene (reference sequence).

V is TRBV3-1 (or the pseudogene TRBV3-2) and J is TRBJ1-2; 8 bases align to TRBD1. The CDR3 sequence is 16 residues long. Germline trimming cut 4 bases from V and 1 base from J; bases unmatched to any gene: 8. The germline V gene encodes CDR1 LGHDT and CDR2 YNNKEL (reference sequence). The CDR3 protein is CASSPTQGGGNYGYTF. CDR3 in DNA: TGTGCCAGCAGCCCAACACAGGGGGGAGGTAACTATGGCTACACCTTC.

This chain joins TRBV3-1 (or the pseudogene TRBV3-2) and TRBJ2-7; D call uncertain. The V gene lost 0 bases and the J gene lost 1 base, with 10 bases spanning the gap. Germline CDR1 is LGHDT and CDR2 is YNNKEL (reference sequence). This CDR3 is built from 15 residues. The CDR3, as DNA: TGTGCCAGCAGCCAAGAAGAACAGCCATCCTACGAGCAGTACTTC. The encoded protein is CASSQEEQPSYEQYF.

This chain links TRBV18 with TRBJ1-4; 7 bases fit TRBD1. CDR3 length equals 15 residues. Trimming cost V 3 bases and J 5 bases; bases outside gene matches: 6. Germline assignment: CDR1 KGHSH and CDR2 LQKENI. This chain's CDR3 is CASSPSGQQNEKLFF. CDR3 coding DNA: TGTGCCAGCTCACCGTCGGGACAGCAAAATGAAAAACTGTTTTTT.

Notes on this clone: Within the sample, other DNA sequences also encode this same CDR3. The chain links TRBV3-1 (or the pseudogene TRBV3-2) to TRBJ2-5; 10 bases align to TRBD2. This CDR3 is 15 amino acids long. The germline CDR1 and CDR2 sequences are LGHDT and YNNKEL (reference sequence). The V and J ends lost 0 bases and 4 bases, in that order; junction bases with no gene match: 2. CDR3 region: CASSQDASGGETQYF. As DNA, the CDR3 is TGTGCCAGCAGCCAAGACGCTAGCGGGGGAGAGACCCAGTACTTC.

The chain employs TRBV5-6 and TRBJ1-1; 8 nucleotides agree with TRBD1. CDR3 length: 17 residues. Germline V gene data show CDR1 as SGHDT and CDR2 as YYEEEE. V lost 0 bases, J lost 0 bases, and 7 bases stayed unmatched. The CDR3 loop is CASSLAFQGALNTEAFF. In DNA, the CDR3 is TGTGCCAGCAGCTTGGCGTTTCAGGGGGCCCTGAACACTGAAGCTTTCTTT.

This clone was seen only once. The CDR3 DNA sequence: TGTGCCAGCAGTTTCTCAGTCGAACGCACTGAAGCTTTCTTT. Translation gives CASSFSVERTEAFF. The rearrangement joins TRBV28 to TRBJ1-1; D not resolved. Germline values: CDR1 MDHEN, CDR2 SYDVKM. Trimming pared 3 bases from V and 4 bases from J, leaving 12 bases between. The CDR3 covers 14 residues.

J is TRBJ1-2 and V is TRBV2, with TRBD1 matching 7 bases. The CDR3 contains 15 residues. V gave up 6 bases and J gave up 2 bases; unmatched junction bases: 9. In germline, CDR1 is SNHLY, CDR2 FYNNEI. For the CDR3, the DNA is TGTGCCAGCAGGTTCAGGACAGGACCCAACTATGGCTACACCTTC. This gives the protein CASRFRTGPNYGYTF. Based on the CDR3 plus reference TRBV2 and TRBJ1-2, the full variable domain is EPEVTQTPSHQVTQMGQEVILRCVPISNHLYFYWYRQILGQKVEFLVSFYNNEISEKSEIFDDQFSVERPDGSNFTLKIRSTKLEDSAMYFCASRFRTGPNYGYTFGSGTRLTVV.

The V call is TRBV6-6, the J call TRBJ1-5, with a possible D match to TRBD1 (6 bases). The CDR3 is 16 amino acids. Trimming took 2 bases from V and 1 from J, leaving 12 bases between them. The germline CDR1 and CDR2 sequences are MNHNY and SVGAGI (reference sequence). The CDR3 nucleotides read TGTGCCAGCAGTTACAAGGCAGGGGCGAGCAATCAGCCCCAGCATTTT. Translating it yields CASSYKAGASNQPQHF.

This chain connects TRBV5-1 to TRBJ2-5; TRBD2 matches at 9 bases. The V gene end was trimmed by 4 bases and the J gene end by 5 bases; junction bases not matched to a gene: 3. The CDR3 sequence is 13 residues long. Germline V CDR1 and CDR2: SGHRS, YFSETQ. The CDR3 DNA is TGCGCCAGCAGCCCGGGACTAGCCGAGACCCAGTACTTC. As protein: CASSPGLAETQYF.